A single sample gave rise to the 32 T cell receptor beta chains below, sequenced in a study of shared clonotypes between healthy human individuals. Naive CD8 cells comprised CD45RO-negative, CCR7-positively selected cells, excluding terminally differentiated effector memory CD45RA+ cells. Profiled with immunoSEQ multiplex PCR; TCRdb holds only in-frame clones, not every one. The data show around 1.9 million clones, with under 95% seen just once and roughly 1.8% held by the top ten. Source material: naive CD8+ T cells from PBMCs. The source is a man in his late teens or twenties in good health. Some clones in this sample may be carry-over from other donors' samples.

The rearrangement joins TRBV11-2 to TRBJ2-1; possible D gene TRBD2, 5 bases. This CDR3 comprises 15 residues. The V end lost 2 bases, the J end lost 5 bases, and 13 bases lay between the germline ends. Looked up from germline, CDR1 is SGHAT and CDR2 is FQNNGV. CDR3 sequence: CASSLNWAADNEQFF. Written as DNA, the CDR3 is TGTGCCAGCAGCTTAAATTGGGCAGCGGACAATGAGCAGTTCTTC.

About this clone itself: Within the sample, other DNA sequences also encode this same CDR3. The V and J genes are TRBV29-1 and TRBJ2-1; a weak D match, TRBD2 (5 bases). This CDR3 contains 11 residues. Trimming took off 4 bases at V and 4 bases at J, with 5 bases between the two ends. The germline V gene encodes CDR1 SQVTM and CDR2 ANQGSEA. CDR3 coding DNA: TGCAGCGTTGGGGAGTACAATGAGCAGTTCTTC. Protein: CSVGEYNEQFF.

This rearrangement joins TRBV7-3 to TRBJ2-7; D gene unclear. V was shortened by 5 bases and J by 0 bases, with 11 bases between the two germline ends. The germline V gene has CDR1 SGHTA and CDR2 FQGTGA. CDR3 length: 14 amino acids. CDR3 in DNA: TGTGCCAGCAGCGAGACGGGTCGCTCCTACGAGCAGTACTTC. It translates to CASSETGRSYEQYF. Full variable domain (missing parts from reference TRBV7-3 and TRBJ2-7): GAGVSQTPSNKVTEKGKYVELRCDPISGHTALYWYRQSLGQGPEFLIYFQGTGAADDSGLPNDRFFAVRPEGSVSTLKIQRTERGDSAVYLCASSETGRSYEQYFGPGTRLTVT.

This chain links TRBV2 with TRBJ2-1; D is possibly TRBD2 (5 bases). The CDR3 loop spans 13 amino acids. Trimming stripped 8 bases from V and 4 bases from J, with 12 bases between. In germline, CDR1 is SNHLY, CDR2 FYNNEI. The CDR3 sequence: CASVGESYNEQFF. CDR3 in DNA: TGTGCCAGCGTCGGGGAGTCTTACAATGAGCAGTTCTTC.

This chain links TRBV7-9 with TRBJ2-2, with D possibly being TRBD1 (5 bases). Trimming took off 4 bases at V and 0 bases at J, with 9 bases between the two ends. Germline assignment: CDR1 SEHNR and CDR2 FQNEAQ (reference sequence). The CDR3 spans 15 residues. The CDR3, as DNA: TGTGCCAGCAGCTCTAGACAGCCGAACACCGGGGAGCTGTTTTTT. Translated: CASSSRQPNTGELFF.

The chain carries TRBV27 and TRBJ2-1; TRBD2 agrees at 11 bases. The ends lost 6 bases at V and 4 bases at J; junction bases unmatched: 5. CDR3 size: 15 residues. Per the germline V gene, CDR1 is MNHEY and CDR2 is SMNVEV (reference sequence). This CDR3 is CASRILAGEYNEQFF. CDR3 coding DNA: TGTGCCAGCAGAATACTAGCGGGAGAGTACAATGAGCAGTTCTTC.

In its sample, this clone was seen once. The V call is TRBV27, the J call TRBJ1-1; D is unclear. The germline V gene encodes CDR1 MNHEY and CDR2 SMNVEV (reference sequence). The length of the CDR3 is 13 residues. Deletions cut 1 base from V and 5 bases from J, with 8 bases between. The CDR3 loop is CASSLWFRTEAFF. Here the CDR3 DNA reads TGTGCCAGCAGTTTATGGTTTCGAACTGAAGCTTTCTTT.

This chain connects TRBV10-3 to TRBJ2-7; D gene ambiguous. V was cut by 4 bases and J by 4 bases, with 11 bases left in between. This CDR3 comprises 13 residues. Germline CDR1 and CDR2: ENHRY and SYGVKD. The CDR3 is CAISAALVYEQYF. The CDR3 DNA reads TGTGCCATCAGTGCTGCCCTGGTTTACGAGCAGTACTTC.

The V gene is TRBV6-4, the J gene TRBJ2-1; 8 positions agree with TRBD2. In germline, CDR1 is MRHNA, CDR2 SNTAGT. J gave up 8 bases and V 2 bases, and 5 bases lay outside the gene matches. The CDR3 length is 14 residues. This chain's CDR3 is CASSDNPGGYEQFF. DNA for the CDR3: TGTGCCAGCAGTGACAATCCGGGGGGGTATGAGCAGTTCTTC.

The chain uses TRBV28 and TRBJ2-4; D gene unclear. V lost 2 bases and J 0 bases, leaving 11 bases between the germline ends. CDR3 length: 16 amino acids. Germline V lookup: CDR1 MDHEN, CDR2 SYDVKM. The chain's CDR3 is CASSLPSELAKNIQYF. The DNA of the CDR3 is TGTGCCAGCAGTTTACCCTCAGAATTAGCCAAAAACATTCAGTACTTC.

The chain links TRBV30 to TRBJ1-6; D gene uncertain. CDR1 is GTSNPN and CDR2 is SVGIG in the germline V gene (reference sequence). V lost 2 bases and J lost 5, with 7 bases in between. The CDR3 contains 13 residues. CDR3 sequence reads: CAWSYIDNSPLHF. DNA of the CDR3: TGTGCCTGGAGTTACATAGATAATTCACCCCTCCACTTT. Full variable domain (remainder filled in from reference TRBV30 and TRBJ1-6): SQTIHQWPATLVQPVGSPLSLECTVEGTSNPNLYWYRQAAGRGLQLLFYSVGIGQISSEVPQNLSASRPQDRQFILSSKKLLLSDSGFYLCAWSYIDNSPLHFGNGTRLTVT.

V usage is TRBV6-1 and J usage is TRBJ2-3; the match to TRBD2 covers 9 bases. The CDR3 runs 15 residues. Looked up from germline, CDR1 is MNHNS and CDR2 is SASEGT. V lost 3 bases, J lost 3 bases, and 4 bases stayed unmatched. The CDR3 region is CASSDWTSATDTQYF. The CDR3 DNA reads TGTGCCAGCAGTGATTGGACTAGCGCTACAGATACGCAGTATTTT.

A single count supports this clone. The chain joins TRBV27 to TRBJ2-1; 12 bases match TRBD1. Germline V gene sequence: CDR1 MNHEY, CDR2 SMNVEV (reference sequence). This CDR3 is 16 amino acids long. V trimming: 6 bases; J trimming: 6 bases; junction bases outside the gene matches: 9. The DNA for the CDR3 is TGTGCCAGCAGGCCCGGGACAGGGGGCGCCTCCAATGAGCAGTTCTTC. It specifies CASRPGTGGASNEQFF.

The V call is TRBV15, the J call TRBJ1-1; D uncertain. V lost 0 bases, J lost 4 bases, and 15 bases lay in between. Germline V gene lookup returns CDR1 LNHNV and CDR2 YYDKDF (reference sequence). This CDR3 has 16 residues. CDR3 DNA sequence: TGTGCCACCAGCAGAGATAAAGGTTCGTGGGTCACTGAAGCTTTCTTT. It translates to CATSRDKGSWVTEAFF.

The chain uses TRBV10-3 and TRBJ2-1, with no clear D. This CDR3 contains 10 residues. Trimming pared 7 bases from V and 11 bases from J, leaving 9 bases between. Germline V lookup: CDR1 ENHRY, CDR2 SYGVKD. DNA of the CDR3: TGTGCCATCATGGCGGAGCAGCAGTTCTTC. Translated, it gives CAIMAEQQFF.

V usage is TRBV27 and J usage is TRBJ2-6, with D possibly matching TRBD2 (5 bases). CDR1 and CDR2 from the germline V gene are MNHEY and SMNVEV (reference sequence). V gave up 5 bases and J gave up 0 bases, with 14 bases separating them. The CDR3 spans 17 residues. Here the CDR3 reads CASSPGGEISGANVLTF. Written as DNA, the CDR3 is TGTGCCAGCAGTCCAGGAGGCGAAATCTCTGGGGCCAACGTCCTGACTTTC.

This chain connects TRBV7-2 to TRBJ2-2; no definite D call. Germline-derived CDR1 and CDR2 are SGHTA and FQGNSA. V dropped 5 bases and J dropped 4 bases, with 8 bases sitting between them. The length of the CDR3 is 13 residues. The CDR3: CASSHSLTGELFF. The CDR3 DNA sequence: TGTGCCAGCAGCCACAGCCTCACCGGGGAGCTGTTTTTT.

The V call is TRBV28, the J call TRBJ1-5; no definite D call. V was clipped by 1 base and J by 3 bases, with 7 bases between them. CDR3 length equals 14 residues. Germline values: CDR1 MDHEN, CDR2 SYDVKM. The CDR3: CASSLFPDNQPQHF. The CDR3 bases are TGTGCCAGCAGTTTATTTCCAGACAATCAGCCCCAGCATTTT.

In the case of this clone: Other DNA sequences in the same sample also yield this CDR3. The chain carries TRBV19 and TRBJ1-1, with D possibly TRBD1 on 5 matching bases. The CDR3 extends over 13 amino acids. Trimming took off 3 bases at V and 5 bases at J, with 10 bases between the two ends. Looked up from germline, CDR1 is LNHDA and CDR2 is SQIVND (reference sequence). The CDR3 DNA reads as TGTGCCAGTAGTATTTTGGGGGGGACTGAAGCTTTCTTT. It specifies CASSILGGTEAFF.

The chain is built from TRBV11-2 and TRBJ2-3; D is undetermined. Deletions cut 1 base from V and 3 bases from J, with 11 bases between. This CDR3 contains 15 residues. In germline, CDR1 is SGHAT, CDR2 FQNNGV. CDR3 region: CASSLGLSLTDTQYF. The CDR3 DNA follows: TGTGCCAGCAGCTTAGGTCTTTCCCTGACAGATACGCAGTATTTT.

V is TRBV4-1 and J is TRBJ2-2; the D gene is possibly TRBD2 (6 bases). From germline, CDR1 is MGHRA and CDR2 YSYEKL. Trimming removed 4 bases at V and 1 base at J, with 22 bases between. The CDR3 is 19 residues long. CDR3 in DNA: TGCGCCAGCAGCCCATTCGGGAGCTACGCACAAGAGAACACCGGGGAGCTGTTTTTT. This sequence encodes CASSPFGSYAQENTGELFF.

About this clone: Other DNA sequences of this sample code for an identical CDR3. This chain joins TRBV4-1 and TRBJ2-7, with TRBD1 matching 7 bases. CDR3 length equals 14 residues. V dropped 5 bases and J dropped 2; count of bases not matched to a gene: 6. Germline V CDR1 and CDR2: MGHRA, YSYEKL. CDR3 sequence: CASSVGQSAYEQYF. The DNA for the CDR3 is TGCGCCAGCAGCGTGGGACAGTCGGCCTACGAGCAGTACTTC.

V and J are TRBV15 and TRBJ1-2, with 8 bases that match TRBD1. J gave up 6 bases and V 0 bases, and 3 bases lay outside the gene matches. Looked up from germline, CDR1 is LNHNV and CDR2 is YYDKDF (reference sequence). This CDR3 spans 14 amino acids. CDR3: CATSREAGGNGYTF. The CDR3 DNA sequence: TGTGCCACCAGCAGAGAAGCAGGGGGCAATGGCTACACCTTC.

The count of this clone is one. This chain links TRBV11-2 with TRBJ1-5; no clear D gene. CDR3 size: 15 residues. Germline lookup yields CDR1 SGHAT and CDR2 FQNNGV. Trimming took off 1 base at V and 1 base at J, with 8 bases between the two ends. CDR3 sequence: CASSLAPASNQPQHF. CDR3 in DNA: TGTGCCAGCAGCTTAGCTCCCGCCAGCAATCAGCCCCAGCATTTT.

As DNA, the CDR3 is TGTGCCAGCAGCTCATCCGGGACAGAAGGCTACACCTTC. The encoded protein is CASSSSGTEGYTF. V usage is TRBV7-9 and J usage is TRBJ1-2, with TRBD1 matching over 7 bases. Germline V gene lookup returns CDR1 SEHNR and CDR2 FQNEAQ (reference sequence). The trim removed 4 bases at V and 8 bases at J, leaving 7 bases unmatched. The CDR3 is 13 residues long.

The gene calls are TRBV27 and TRBJ2-7, with a possible D match to TRBD2 (5 bases). Germline V lookup: CDR1 MNHEY, CDR2 SMNVEV (reference sequence). V dropped 5 bases and J dropped 7 bases, with 15 bases sitting between them. This CDR3 is built from 13 residues. The CDR3: CASSLAGGLEQYF. The CDR3 DNA sequence: TGTGCCAGCAGTCTTGCTGGCGGGCTGGAGCAGTACTTC.

The CDR3 DNA reads TGCAGCGTTGAAGATTCGGCAGGGGAAGGCTACACCTTC. Protein sequence: CSVEDSAGEGYTF. The J gene is TRBJ1-2, the V gene TRBV29-1, with D possibly matching TRBD1 (6 bases). The germline V gene has CDR1 SQVTM and CDR2 ANQGSEA. Deletions cut 0 bases from V and 8 bases from J, with 13 bases between. The CDR3 sequence is 13 residues long.

The sample holds one count of this clone. The chain links TRBV27 to TRBJ2-1, with 13 bases lining up with TRBD2. Germline V CDR1 and CDR2: MNHEY, SMNVEV (reference sequence). With 4 bases clipped from V and 4 bases from J, the junction kept 16 bases outside the gene matches. This CDR3 region has 20 residues. The CDR3 spells CASSSRLFQPGLAGYNEQFF. The CDR3 bases are TGTGCCAGCAGTTCAAGGCTGTTTCAACCGGGACTAGCGGGATACAATGAGCAGTTCTTC.

The chain uses TRBV20-1 and TRBJ2-3; D not certain. The CDR3 runs 10 residues. The ends were cut back, 4 bases at V and 4 bases at J, with 3 bases in the middle. CDR1 is DFQATT, CDR2 SNEGSKA, per germline (reference sequence). The CDR3 reads CSAKPDTQYF. CDR3 DNA sequence: TGCAGTGCTAAACCAGATACGCAGTATTTT.

The chain couples TRBV19 to TRBJ1-5; TRBD1 might be the D (6 bases). This CDR3 is 14 amino acids long. Trimming took 11 bases from V and 7 from J, leaving 21 bases between them. Germline V gene sequence: CDR1 LNHDA, CDR2 SQIVND (reference sequence). The CDR3 loop reads CAAGAQGSGQPQHF. CDR3 bases: TGTGCCGCGGGGGCACAGGGAAGCGGGCAGCCCCAGCATTTT.

Regarding this clone: This sample also contains other DNA sequences that code for the same CDR3. The V gene is TRBV7-2, the J gene TRBJ2-7; no firm D call. V dropped 4 bases and J dropped 2 bases, with 9 bases sitting between them. Germline V lookup: CDR1 SGHTA, CDR2 FQGNSA. This CDR3 region has 13 residues. CDR3: CASSWGTPYEQYF. The CDR3 DNA reads TGTGCCAGCAGCTGGGGAACACCCTACGAGCAGTACTTC.

The J gene is TRBJ1-2, the V gene TRBV29-1; 7 bases align to TRBD1. V lost 3 bases to trimming and J lost 6 bases; unmatched junction nucleotides: 1. This CDR3 has 11 residues. The germline V gene has CDR1 SQVTM and CDR2 ANQGSEA. Here the CDR3 reads CSVEGTDGYTF. CDR3 coding DNA: TGCAGCGTTGAGGGGACAGATGGCTACACCTTC.